This entry features one T cell receptor beta chain sequence. Its target is not known. This specimen belongs to a study of siplizumab effects on memory and regulatory T cells. Points from the study as a whole: Mappable alloreactive CD4+ clones averaged approximately 62% Treg-derived with siplizumab versus about 30% in controls. Many proliferating CD4+ or CD8+ clones remained unclassified. Roughly 75-95% of them could not be assigned either a naive or a memory phenotype.

V lost 1 base to trimming and J lost 3 bases, with 11 bases between them. The CDR3 loop spans 14 amino acids. Germline loops: CDR1 SGHDT, CDR2 YYEEEE. Assay used: immunoSEQ multiplex PCR; TCRdb lists only in-frame clones, some missing. The sample contains about 100,000 clones, just over 90% of which appear only once. The chain couples TRBV5-6 to TRBJ2-7; the D gene is possibly TRBD2 (5 bases). The sequence derives from a human donor in good health. The sequencing sample was made of Tregs sorted from blood. The CDR3 reads CASSLTQRNYEQYF. The CDR3 bases are TGTGCCAGCAGCTTGACCCAGCGGAACTACGAGCAGTACTTC.